These T cell receptor beta chains were read from a single sample in a study of post-analysis software for immune sequencing data. TCRdb reprocessed the PCR reads with MiXCR, giving one entry per CDR3 protein. The sample contains 150,000 to 200,000 distinct CDR3 sequences, 35% to 40% of which appear only once. This specimen was blood, taken after autologous hematopoietic stem cell transplantation. These receptors were taken from a girl aged 5 to 17 with multiple sclerosis. Both conserved end residues are part of each CDR3. The D gene is left open where the match is weak. Expanded clones are given a class, and other clones once, few, many or no size at all.

abundance: -; v_gene: TRBV5-6; j_gene: TRBJ2-1; d_gene: TRBD1; CDR3nt: TGTGCCAGCAGCGGGGACACCGGGACAGGGGCCAATGAGCAGTTCTTC; CDR3aa: CASSGDTGTGANEQFF
abundance: few; v_gene: TRBV24-1; j_gene: TRBJ2-1; d_gene: -; CDR3nt: TGTGCCACCAGTGATGGGGCGAGGATCTACAATGAGCAGTTCTTC; CDR3aa: CATSDGARIYNEQFF
abundance: -; v_gene: TRBV12-3/TRBV12-4; j_gene: TRBJ2-5; d_gene: -; CDR3nt: TGTGCCAGCAGTTTTCAGGACCTGGGGGAGACCCAGTACTTC; CDR3aa: CASSFQDLGETQYF
abundance: -; v_gene: TRBV9; j_gene: TRBJ1-2; d_gene: TRBD1; CDR3nt: TGTGCCAGCAGCGCCGACAGGGCGTACTATGGCTACACCTTC; CDR3aa: CASSADRAYYGYTF
abundance: -; v_gene: TRBV14; j_gene: TRBJ2-1; d_gene: -; CDR3nt: TGTGCCAGCAGCCAATCGAGCGGCCCAATCAACAATGAGCAGTTCTTC; CDR3aa: CASSQSSGPINNEQFF
abundance: -; v_gene: TRBV3-1; j_gene: TRBJ2-1; d_gene: -; CDR3nt: TGTGCCAGCAGCCCATCGGCAGGGGCGACCTACAATGAGCAGTTCTTC; CDR3aa: CASSPSAGATYNEQFF
abundance: -; v_gene: TRBV7-2; j_gene: TRBJ2-1; d_gene: -; CDR3nt: TGTGCCAGCAGCGCCGGGACCACTCTCCCCTACAATGAGCAGTTCTTC; CDR3aa: CASSAGTTLPYNEQFF
abundance: -; v_gene: TRBV12-3/TRBV12-4; j_gene: TRBJ2-5; d_gene: -; CDR3nt: TGTGTCAGCAGTTTCAGCGCCGGTTCAGAGACCCAGTACTTC; CDR3aa: CVSSFSAGSETQYF
abundance: -; v_gene: TRBV29-1; j_gene: TRBJ2-3; d_gene: TRBD2; CDR3nt: TGCAGCGTTGATAGCGGGAGTAGAGATACGCAGTATTTT; CDR3aa: CSVDSGSRDTQYF
abundance: -; v_gene: TRBV28; j_gene: TRBJ1-2; d_gene: -; CDR3nt: TGTGCCAGCAGTTGGTTCGGCCACTATGGCTACACCTTC; CDR3aa: CASSWFGHYGYTF
abundance: few; v_gene: TRBV24-1; j_gene: TRBJ2-3; d_gene: TRBD1; CDR3nt: TGTGCCACCAGTGACCCGACAGGGTTGGGAGATACGCAGTATTTT; CDR3aa: CATSDPTGLGDTQYF
abundance: -; v_gene: TRBV20-1; j_gene: TRBJ2-3; d_gene: TRBD1; CDR3nt: TGCAGTGCAAGGGACAGGGAGGATAGCACAGATACGCAGTATTTT; CDR3aa: CSARDREDSTDTQYF